The rows below give T cell receptor beta chains drawn from one sample of a study of shared clonotypes between healthy human individuals. Sequencing was performed with immunoSEQ multiplex PCR; in TCRdb, only in-frame clones are kept and a portion is missing. The table records around 940,000 clones, 76% of them present only once. The specimen was memory CD4+ T cells sorted from blood. These receptors were taken from a man aged 18 to 30 in good health. The conserved cysteine and the conserved F or W are not part of the CDR3 here. A D gene is named only where the DNA matches it firmly. Clone size is shown for a subset of rows, as once, few, many or a class of expanded clone.

D gene	V gene	clone size	CDR3 protein
TRBD1	TRBV5-8	NA	ASSFGQGSYGYT
NA	TRBV28	NA	ASSWAISTVGKETQY
NA	TRBV2	NA	ASSRDGDQPQH
TRBD1	TRBV2	NA	ASRGTGEGAEAF
TRBD1	TRBV25-1	many	ASSEGLQGARRGYT
NA	TRBV28	NA	ASSLLREETQY
TRBD1	TRBV5-6	NA	ASSLPGQGLSYEQY
NA	TRBV28	NA	ASRAQEKSSYEQY
TRBD1	TRBV7-9	NA	ASSSTGGKNTGELF
NA	TRBV6-5	NA	ASGRGGTGELF
NA	TRBV28	once	ASSPPEKPGGY
NA	TRBV27	NA	ASSYQGNNSPLH
NA	TRBV9	NA	ASSLGTTNTGELF
NA	TRBV2	NA	ASSGGGRTEAF
TRBD1	TRBV2	many	ASGGDRAREAF